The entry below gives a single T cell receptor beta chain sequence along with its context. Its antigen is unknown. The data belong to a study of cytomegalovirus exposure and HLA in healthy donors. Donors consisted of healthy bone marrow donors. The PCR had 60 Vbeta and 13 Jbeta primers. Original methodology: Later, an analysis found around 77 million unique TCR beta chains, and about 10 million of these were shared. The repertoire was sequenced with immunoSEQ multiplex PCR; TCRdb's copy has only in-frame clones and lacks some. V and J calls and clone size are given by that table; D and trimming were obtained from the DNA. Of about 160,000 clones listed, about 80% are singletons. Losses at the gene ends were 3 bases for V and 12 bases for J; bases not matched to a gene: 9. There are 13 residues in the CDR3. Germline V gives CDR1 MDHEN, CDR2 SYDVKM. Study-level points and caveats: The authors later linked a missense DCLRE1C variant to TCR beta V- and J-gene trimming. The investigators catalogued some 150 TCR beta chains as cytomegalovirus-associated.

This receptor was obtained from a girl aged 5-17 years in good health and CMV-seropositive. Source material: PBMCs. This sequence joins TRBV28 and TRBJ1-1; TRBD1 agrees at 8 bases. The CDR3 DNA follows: TGTGCCAGCAGTTTGGGACCAGGGGGCCGGTCTTTCTTT. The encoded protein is CASSLGPGGRSFF.